The rows below give T cell receptor beta chains drawn from one sample of a study of PD-1 blockade in mismatch repair-deficient tumors. Assay: immunoSEQ multiplex PCR; the TCRdb copy retains only in-frame clones and omits some. The sample comprises 50,000 or so clones, roughly 80% of which are singletons, and 6.5% to 9% rests with the top ten. Sequencing used peripheral blood, obtained roughly 19 weeks after starting pembrolizumab. Receptors were obtained from an adult with mismatch repair-deficient cancer. Both conserved end residues are part of each CDR3. The D gene is left open where the match is weak. The size entry is marked missing in some rows and otherwise reads once, few, many or a size class.

d_call j_call clone_size v_call cdr3_aa cdr3_nt
- TRBJ2-5 - TRBV7-9 CASSIDRFQETQYF TGTGCCAGCAGCATCGACAGATTTCAAGAGACCCAGTACTTC
- TRBJ1-2 - TRBV6-5 CASHGNYGYTF TGTGCCAGCCACGGAAACTATGGCTACACCTTC
TRBD1 TRBJ2-1 - TRBV6-1 CASSGTTGGAPYEQFF TGTGCCAGCAGTGGAACGACAGGGGGCGCCCCTTATGAGCAGTTCTTC
- TRBJ2-1 - TRBV11-2 CASSLAGPYNEQFF TGTGCCAGCAGCTTAGCTGGACCTTACAATGAGCAGTTCTTC
TRBD1 TRBJ2-7 - TRBV4-3 CASSQRAGGSEQYF TGCGCCAGCAGCCAACGGGCAGGGGGAAGCGAGCAGTACTTC
- TRBJ1-1 - TRBV7-2 CASRLMGGATEAFF TGTGCCAGCAGACTAATGGGGGGGGCCACTGAAGCTTTCTTT
TRBD2 TRBJ2-7 - TRBV9 CASSQAGTTYEQYF TGTGCCAGCAGCCAGGCCGGGACTACCTACGAGCAGTACTTC
- TRBJ2-3 once TRBV7-9 CASSFMVGDTQYF TGTGCCAGCAGCTTCATGGTGGGAGATACGCAGTATTTT
- TRBJ1-5 - TRBV9 CASSTGSQPQHF TGTGCCAGCAGCACCGGGAGTCAGCCCCAGCATTTT
- TRBJ2-6 - TRBV19 CASSFSGLLTNVLTF TGTGCCAGTAGTTTTTCCGGACTACTAACCAACGTCCTGACTTTC
TRBD2 TRBJ2-1 - TRBV7-9 CASSYSGGSYNEQFF TGTGCCAGCAGCTATAGCGGGGGAAGCTACAATGAGCAGTTCTTC
- TRBJ1-2 - TRBV5-4 CASSGGTNYGYTF TGTGCCAGCAGCGGCGGGACTAACTATGGCTACACCTTC
TRBD2 TRBJ2-2 - TRBV19 CASKVGLAGVNTGELFF TGTGCCAGTAAAGTAGGACTAGCGGGAGTGAACACCGGGGAGCTGTTTTTT
TRBD1 TRBJ2-1 - TRBV7-9 CASIQADRAYNEQFF TGTGCCAGCATCCAAGCTGACAGGGCTTACAATGAGCAGTTCTTC
- TRBJ2-2 - TRBV2 CASSVEGARSGELFF TGTGCCAGCAGTGTGGAGGGGGCGCGGTCCGGGGAGCTGTTTTTT
- TRBJ1-3 few TRBV27 CASSRTRSGNTIYF TGTGCCAGCAGTCGAACCCGGTCAGGAAACACCATATATTTT
- TRBJ2-2 once TRBV7-3 CASSPTSKNTGELFF TGTGCCAGCAGCCCCACCTCTAAGAACACCGGGGAGCTGTTTTTT
- TRBJ1-3 - TRBV2 CASSEAGYSGNTIYF TGTGCCAGCAGTGAAGCAGGGTACTCTGGAAACACCATATATTTT
- TRBJ1-5 - TRBV4-2 CASSQDGQPQHF TGTGCCAGCAGCCAAGACGGCCAGCCCCAGCATTTT
TRBD1 TRBJ2-7 - TRBV15 CATSEGPGQAGYEQYF TGTGCCACCAGCGAAGGACCGGGACAGGCCGGCTACGAGCAGTACTTC
- TRBJ2-7 - TRBV6-1 CASSERSGISYEQYF TGTGCCAGCAGTGAAAGGTCGGGAATCTCCTACGAGCAGTACTTC
- TRBJ2-7 - TRBV7-8 CASSDRRFTSYEQYF TGTGCCAGCAGCGACCGGAGGTTCACCTCTTACGAGCAGTACTTC
- TRBJ1-2 - TRBV10-3 CAISDLGNANYGYTF TGTGCCATCAGTGACCTGGGTAACGCTAACTATGGCTACACCTTC
TRBD2 TRBJ2-7 - TRBV6-1 CASSETWGGRASEQYF TGTGCCAGCAGTGAAACCTGGGGCGGGAGGGCCTCCGAGCAGTACTTC
- TRBJ1-1 - TRBV19 CASSSDLNTEAFF TGTGCCAGTAGTAGCGACCTGAACACTGAAGCTTTCTTT